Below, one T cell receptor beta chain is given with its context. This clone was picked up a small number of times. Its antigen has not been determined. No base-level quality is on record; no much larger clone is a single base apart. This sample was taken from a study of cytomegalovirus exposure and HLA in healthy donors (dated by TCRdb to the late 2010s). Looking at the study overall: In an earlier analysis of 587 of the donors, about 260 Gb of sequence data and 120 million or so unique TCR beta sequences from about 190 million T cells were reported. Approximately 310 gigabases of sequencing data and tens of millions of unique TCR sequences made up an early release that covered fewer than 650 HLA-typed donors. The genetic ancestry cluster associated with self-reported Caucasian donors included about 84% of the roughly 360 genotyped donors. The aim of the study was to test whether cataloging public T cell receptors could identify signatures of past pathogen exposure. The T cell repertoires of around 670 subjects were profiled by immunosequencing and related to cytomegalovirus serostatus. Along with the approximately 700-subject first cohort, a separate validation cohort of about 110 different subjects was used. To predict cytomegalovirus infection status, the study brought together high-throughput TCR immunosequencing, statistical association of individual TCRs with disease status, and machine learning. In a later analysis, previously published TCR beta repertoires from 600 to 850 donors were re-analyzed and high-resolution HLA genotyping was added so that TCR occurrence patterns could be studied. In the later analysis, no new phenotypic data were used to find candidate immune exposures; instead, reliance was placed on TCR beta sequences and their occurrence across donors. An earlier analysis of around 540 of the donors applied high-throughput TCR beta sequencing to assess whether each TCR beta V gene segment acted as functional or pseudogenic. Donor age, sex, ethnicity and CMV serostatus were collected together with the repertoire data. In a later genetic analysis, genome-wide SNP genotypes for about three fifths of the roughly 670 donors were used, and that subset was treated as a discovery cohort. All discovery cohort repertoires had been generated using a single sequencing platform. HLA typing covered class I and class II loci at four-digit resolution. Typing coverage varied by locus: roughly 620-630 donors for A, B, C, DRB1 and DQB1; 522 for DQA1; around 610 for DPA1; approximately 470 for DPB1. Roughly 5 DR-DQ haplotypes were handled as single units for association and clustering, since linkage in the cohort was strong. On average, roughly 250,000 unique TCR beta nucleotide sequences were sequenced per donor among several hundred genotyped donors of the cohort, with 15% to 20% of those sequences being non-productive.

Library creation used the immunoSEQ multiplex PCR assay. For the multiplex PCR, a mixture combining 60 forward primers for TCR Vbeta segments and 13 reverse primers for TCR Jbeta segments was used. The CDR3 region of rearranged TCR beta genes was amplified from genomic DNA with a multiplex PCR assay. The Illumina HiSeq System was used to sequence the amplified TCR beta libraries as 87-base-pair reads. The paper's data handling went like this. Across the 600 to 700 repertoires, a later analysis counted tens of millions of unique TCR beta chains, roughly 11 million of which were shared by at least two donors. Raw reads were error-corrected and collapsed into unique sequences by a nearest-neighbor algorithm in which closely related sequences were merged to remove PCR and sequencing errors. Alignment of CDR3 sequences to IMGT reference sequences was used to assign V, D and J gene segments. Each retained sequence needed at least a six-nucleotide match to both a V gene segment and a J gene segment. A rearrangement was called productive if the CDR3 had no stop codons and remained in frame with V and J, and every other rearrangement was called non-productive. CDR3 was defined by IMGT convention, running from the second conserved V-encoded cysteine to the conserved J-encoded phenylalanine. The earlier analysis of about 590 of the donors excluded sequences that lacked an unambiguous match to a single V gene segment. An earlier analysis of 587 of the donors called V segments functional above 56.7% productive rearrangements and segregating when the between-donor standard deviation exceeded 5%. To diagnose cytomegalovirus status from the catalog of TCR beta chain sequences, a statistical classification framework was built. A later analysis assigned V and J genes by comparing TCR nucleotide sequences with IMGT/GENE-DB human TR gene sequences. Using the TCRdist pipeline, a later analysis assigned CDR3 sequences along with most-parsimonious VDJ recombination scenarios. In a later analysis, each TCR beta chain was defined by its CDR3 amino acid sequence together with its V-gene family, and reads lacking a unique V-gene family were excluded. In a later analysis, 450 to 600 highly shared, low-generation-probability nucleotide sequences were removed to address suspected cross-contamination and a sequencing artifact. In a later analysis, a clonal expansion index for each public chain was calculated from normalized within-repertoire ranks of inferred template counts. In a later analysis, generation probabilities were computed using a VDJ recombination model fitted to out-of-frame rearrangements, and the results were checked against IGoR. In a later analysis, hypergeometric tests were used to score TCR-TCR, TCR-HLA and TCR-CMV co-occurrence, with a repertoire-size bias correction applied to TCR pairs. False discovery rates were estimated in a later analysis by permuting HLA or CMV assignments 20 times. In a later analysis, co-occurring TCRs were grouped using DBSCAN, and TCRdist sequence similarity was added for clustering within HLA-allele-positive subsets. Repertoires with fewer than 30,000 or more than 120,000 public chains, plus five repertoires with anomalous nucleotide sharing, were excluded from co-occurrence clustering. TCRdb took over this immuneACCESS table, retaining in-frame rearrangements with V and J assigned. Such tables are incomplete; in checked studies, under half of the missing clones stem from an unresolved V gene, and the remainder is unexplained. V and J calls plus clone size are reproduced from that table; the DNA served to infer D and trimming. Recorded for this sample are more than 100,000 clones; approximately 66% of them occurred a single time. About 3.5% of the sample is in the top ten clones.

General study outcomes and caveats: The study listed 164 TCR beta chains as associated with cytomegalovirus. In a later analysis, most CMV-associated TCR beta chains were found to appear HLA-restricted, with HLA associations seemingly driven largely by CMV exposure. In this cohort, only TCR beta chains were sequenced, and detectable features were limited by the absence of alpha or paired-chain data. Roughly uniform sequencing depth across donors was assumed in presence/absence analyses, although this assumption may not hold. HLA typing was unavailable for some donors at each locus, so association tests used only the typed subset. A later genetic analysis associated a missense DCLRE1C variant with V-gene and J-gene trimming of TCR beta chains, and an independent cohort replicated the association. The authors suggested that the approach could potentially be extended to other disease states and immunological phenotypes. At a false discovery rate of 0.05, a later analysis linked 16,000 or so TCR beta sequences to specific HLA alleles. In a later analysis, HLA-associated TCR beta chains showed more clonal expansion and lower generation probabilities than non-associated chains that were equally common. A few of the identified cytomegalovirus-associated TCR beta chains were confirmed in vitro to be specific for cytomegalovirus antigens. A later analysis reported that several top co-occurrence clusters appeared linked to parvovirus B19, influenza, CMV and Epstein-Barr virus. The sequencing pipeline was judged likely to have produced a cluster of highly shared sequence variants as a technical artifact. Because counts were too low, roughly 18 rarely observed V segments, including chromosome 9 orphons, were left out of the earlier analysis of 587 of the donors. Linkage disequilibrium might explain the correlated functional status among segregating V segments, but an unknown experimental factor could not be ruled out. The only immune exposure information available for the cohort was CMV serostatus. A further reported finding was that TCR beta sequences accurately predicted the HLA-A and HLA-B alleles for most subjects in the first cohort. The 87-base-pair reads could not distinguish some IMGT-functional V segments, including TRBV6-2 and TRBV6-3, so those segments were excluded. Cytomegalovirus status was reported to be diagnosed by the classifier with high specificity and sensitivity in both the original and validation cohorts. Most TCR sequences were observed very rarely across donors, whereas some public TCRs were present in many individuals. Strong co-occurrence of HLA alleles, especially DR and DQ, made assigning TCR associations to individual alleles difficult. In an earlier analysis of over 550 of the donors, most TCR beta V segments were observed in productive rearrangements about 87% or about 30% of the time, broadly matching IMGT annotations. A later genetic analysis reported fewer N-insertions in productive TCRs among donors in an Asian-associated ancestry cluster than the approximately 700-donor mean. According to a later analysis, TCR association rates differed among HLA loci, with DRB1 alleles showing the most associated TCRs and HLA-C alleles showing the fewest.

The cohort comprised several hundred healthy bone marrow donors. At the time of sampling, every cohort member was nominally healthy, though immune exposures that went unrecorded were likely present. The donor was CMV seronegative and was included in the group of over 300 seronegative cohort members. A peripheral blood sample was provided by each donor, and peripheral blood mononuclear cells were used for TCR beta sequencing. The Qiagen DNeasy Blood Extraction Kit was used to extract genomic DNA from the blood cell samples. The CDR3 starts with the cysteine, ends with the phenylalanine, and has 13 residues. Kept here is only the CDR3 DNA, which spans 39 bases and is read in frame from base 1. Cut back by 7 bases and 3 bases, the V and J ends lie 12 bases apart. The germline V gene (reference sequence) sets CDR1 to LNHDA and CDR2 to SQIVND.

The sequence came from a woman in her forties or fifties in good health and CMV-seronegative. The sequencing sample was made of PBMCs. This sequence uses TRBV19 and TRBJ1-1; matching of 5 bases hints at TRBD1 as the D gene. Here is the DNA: TGTGCCAGTACTGGGGACTTGTACACTGAAGCTTTCTTT. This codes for CASTGDLYTEAFF.